The 10 T cell receptor beta chains listed next were all sequenced from one sample in a study of blood T cell repertoires in COVID-19. Repertoires were generated with immunoSEQ multiplex PCR, while TCRdb's copy carries only in-frame clones and drops some. The sample yields fewer than 700,000 clones, roughly 91% seen once. The sample taken for sequencing was peripheral blood. All receptors derive from a woman in her forties or fifties with COVID-19, enrolled during active disease.

The J gene is TRBJ2-1, the V gene TRBV9; TRBD2 aligns across 8 bases. The CDR3 runs to 16 residues. The germline V gene encodes CDR1 SGDLS and CDR2 YYNGEE. V was pared by 4 bases and J by 7 bases, with 13 bases of the junction left unmatched. CDR3 residues: CASSPYSGVTENEQFF. The CDR3 coding sequence is TGTGCCAGCAGCCCCTATAGCGGGGTGACGGAAAATGAGCAGTTCTTC.

This clone was recorded once. DNA for the CDR3: TGTGCCAGCAGCTTAGAGGCAGGGGGAAACTACAATGAGCAGTTCTTC. It translates to CASSLEAGGNYNEQFF. The J gene is TRBJ2-1, the V gene TRBV11-3; TRBD1 matches 7 bases. CDR1 and CDR2 from the germline V gene are SGHNT and YENEEA. Trimming removed 0 bases from V and 3 bases from J; junction bases left unmatched: 5. This CDR3 is 16 amino acids long.

This clone was picked up one time. The rearrangement links TRBV5-1 to TRBJ2-3; 8 bases are a match to TRBD2. This CDR3 region has 16 residues. Germline V gene sequence: CDR1 SGHRS, CDR2 YFSETQ. The ends lost 1 base at V and 2 bases at J; junction bases unmatched: 6. DNA for the CDR3: TGCGCCAGCAGCTTGCCTACACTAGCGGCCACAGATACGCAGTATTTT. Encoded protein: CASSLPTLAATDTQYF.

CDR3 bases: TGTGCCAGCAGCCCGCGACAGGGGGGTGACACTGAAGCTTTCTTT. Translation gives CASSPRQGGDTEAFF. The chain recombines TRBV5-8 with TRBJ1-1; 9 bases agree with TRBD1. V lost 4 bases and J lost 3; bases outside the gene matches: 7. Per the germline V gene, CDR1 is SGHTS and CDR2 is YDEGEE. The CDR3 runs 15 residues.

This sequence joins TRBV29-1 and TRBJ1-1; tentatively, D is TRBD1 (5 bases). Germline values: CDR1 SQVTM, CDR2 ANQGSEA. The CDR3 covers 13 residues. The ends were cut back, 4 bases at V and 2 bases at J, with 11 bases in the middle. CDR3 DNA sequence: TGCAGCGTTGTTGGCCAGGGAAACACTGAAGCTTTCTTT. It encodes CSVVGQGNTEAFF.

The genes are TRBV15 and TRBJ2-3; D not certain. Trimming shortened V by 5 bases and J by 5 bases, and 11 bases separated the two germline ends. Germline lookup yields CDR1 LNHNV and CDR2 YYDKDF (reference sequence). This CDR3 contains 13 residues. The CDR3 DNA reads as TGTGCCACCAGCCGACGGAGCCGAGATACGCAGTATTTT. As protein: CATSRRSRDTQYF.

This clone showed up just a few times. The chain is built from TRBV9 and TRBJ1-2; D unresolved. The CDR3 spans 12 residues. The germline V gene has CDR1 SGDLS and CDR2 YYNGEE. Trimming shortened V by 3 bases and J by 5 bases, and 8 bases separated the two germline ends. The CDR3 DNA reads as TGTGCCAGCAGCGGCGGAATTTATGGCTACACCTTC. This encodes CASSGGIYGYTF.

J is TRBJ2-5 and V is TRBV27; 15 positions match TRBD2. The germline CDR1 and CDR2 sequences are MNHEY and SMNVEV (reference sequence). J was trimmed by 0 bases and V by 6 bases; bases with no gene match: 11. The CDR3 covers 19 residues. DNA of the CDR3: TGTGCCAGCAGCCCCGCGGGACTAGCGGGGGGCGGGTACCAAGAGACCCAGTACTTC. The encoded protein is CASSPAGLAGGGYQETQYF.

The V and J genes are TRBV6-1 and TRBJ2-7, with D tentatively TRBD1 (7 bases). The CDR3 contains 15 residues. The germline CDR1 and CDR2 sequences are MNHNS and SASEGT. V was trimmed by 1 base and J by 2 bases, leaving 12 bases between them. The CDR3 here is CASSEGRGRPYEQYF. CDR3 DNA: TGTGCCAGCAGTGAAGGGAGGGGGCGCCCCTACGAGCAGTACTTC.

This clone was observed a handful of times. Distinct nucleotide sequences in the sample also encode this CDR3. The chain links TRBV5-1 to TRBJ1-1, with D uncertain. Looked up from germline, CDR1 is SGHRS and CDR2 is YFSETQ. V dropped 0 bases and J dropped 0 bases, with 6 bases sitting between them. This CDR3 is 14 amino acids long. This CDR3 reads CASSLGPLNTEAFF. The CDR3 nucleotides read TGCGCCAGCAGCTTGGGGCCGCTGAACACTGAAGCTTTCTTT.